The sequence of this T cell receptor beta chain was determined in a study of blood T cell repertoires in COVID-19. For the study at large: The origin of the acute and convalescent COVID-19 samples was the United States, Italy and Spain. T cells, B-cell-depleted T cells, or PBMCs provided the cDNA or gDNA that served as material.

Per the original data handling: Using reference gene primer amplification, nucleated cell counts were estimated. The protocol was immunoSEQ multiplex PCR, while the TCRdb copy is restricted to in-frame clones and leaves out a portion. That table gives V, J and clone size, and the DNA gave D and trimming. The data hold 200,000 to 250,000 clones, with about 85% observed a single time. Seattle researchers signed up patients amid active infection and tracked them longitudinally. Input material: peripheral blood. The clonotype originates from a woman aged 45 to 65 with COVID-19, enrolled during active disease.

CDR3 region: CASSSSDRFHSTDTQYF. CDR3 nucleotide sequence: TGCGCCAGCAGCTCGAGCGACAGGTTCCATAGCACAGATACGCAGTATTTT. The genes are TRBV5-1 and TRBJ2-3, with D perhaps TRBD1 (6 bases). Germline V gene lookup returns CDR1 SGHRS and CDR2 YFSETQ. Trimming cost V 3 bases and J 0 bases, with 17 bases left between them. The CDR3 is 17 amino acids.